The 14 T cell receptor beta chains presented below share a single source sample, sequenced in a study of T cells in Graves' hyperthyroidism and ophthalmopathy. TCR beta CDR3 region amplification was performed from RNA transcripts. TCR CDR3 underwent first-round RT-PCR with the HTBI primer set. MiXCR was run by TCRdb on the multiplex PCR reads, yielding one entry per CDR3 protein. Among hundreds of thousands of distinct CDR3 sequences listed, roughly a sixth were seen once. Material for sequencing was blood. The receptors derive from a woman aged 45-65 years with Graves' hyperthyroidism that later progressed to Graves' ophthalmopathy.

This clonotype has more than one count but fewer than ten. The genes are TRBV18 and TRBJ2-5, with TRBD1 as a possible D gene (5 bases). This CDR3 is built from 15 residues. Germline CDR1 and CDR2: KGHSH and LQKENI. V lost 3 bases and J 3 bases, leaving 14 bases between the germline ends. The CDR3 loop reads CASSPDSARKETQYF. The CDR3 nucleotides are TGTGCCAGCTCACCCGACAGTGCCCGCAAAGAGACCCAGTACTTC.

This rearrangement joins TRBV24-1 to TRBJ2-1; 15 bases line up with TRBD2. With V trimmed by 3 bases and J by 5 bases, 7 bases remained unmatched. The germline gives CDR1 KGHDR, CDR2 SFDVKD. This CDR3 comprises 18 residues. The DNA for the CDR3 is TGTGCCACCAGTGATGGGACTAGCGGGGGGCCGCGCGACAATGAGCAGTTCTTC. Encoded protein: CATSDGTSGGPRDNEQFF.

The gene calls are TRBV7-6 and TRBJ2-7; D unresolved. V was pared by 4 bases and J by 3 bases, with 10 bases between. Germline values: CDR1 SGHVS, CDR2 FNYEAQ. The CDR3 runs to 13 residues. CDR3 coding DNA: TGTGCCAGCAGCTCCACCGAAAACTACGAGCAGTACTTC. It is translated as CASSSTENYEQYF.

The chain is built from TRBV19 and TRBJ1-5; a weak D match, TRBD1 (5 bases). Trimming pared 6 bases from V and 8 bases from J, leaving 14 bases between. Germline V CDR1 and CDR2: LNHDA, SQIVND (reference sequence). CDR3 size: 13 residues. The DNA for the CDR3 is TGTGCCAGTAGCCTAATCGGGGGAGAGCCCCAGCATTTT. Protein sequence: CASSLIGGEPQHF.

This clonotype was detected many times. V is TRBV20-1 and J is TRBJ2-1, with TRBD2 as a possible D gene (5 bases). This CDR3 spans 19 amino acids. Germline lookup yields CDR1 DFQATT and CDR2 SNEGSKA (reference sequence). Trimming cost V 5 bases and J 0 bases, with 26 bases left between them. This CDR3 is CSADLWRAVGLSSYNEQFF. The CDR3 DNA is TGCAGTGCTGACCTCTGGCGGGCCGTGGGATTGAGCTCCTACAATGAGCAGTTCTTC.

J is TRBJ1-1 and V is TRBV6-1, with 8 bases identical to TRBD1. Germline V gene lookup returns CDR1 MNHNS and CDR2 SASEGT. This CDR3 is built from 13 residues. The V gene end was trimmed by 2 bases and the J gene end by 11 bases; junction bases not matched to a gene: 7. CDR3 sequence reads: CASSERRTGLAFF. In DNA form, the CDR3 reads TGTGCCAGCAGTGAAAGAAGGACAGGGTTGGCTTTCTTT.

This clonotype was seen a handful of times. CDR3 in amino acids: CASGRLQGAYGYTF. CDR3 coding DNA: TGTGCCAGCGGCCGCCTACAGGGTGCCTATGGCTACACCTTC. This sequence joins TRBV7-9 and TRBJ1-2; D is perhaps TRBD1 (6 bases). This CDR3 has 14 amino acids. CDR1 and CDR2 (germline): SEHNR, FQNEAQ (reference sequence). Trimming shortened V by 8 bases and J by 4 bases, and 17 bases separated the two germline ends.

DNA of the CDR3: TGTGCTAGTGGGAAGACTACCGGGACTAGCTACAGGTTCCGAGAGACCCAGTACTTC. It yields the protein CASGKTTGTSYRFRETQYF. The chain employs TRBV12-5 and TRBJ2-5, with 9 bases fitting TRBD2. The CDR3 loop spans 19 amino acids. With 6 bases clipped from V and 4 bases from J, the junction kept 21 bases outside the gene matches. Germline assignment: CDR1 LGHNT and CDR2 FRNRAP.

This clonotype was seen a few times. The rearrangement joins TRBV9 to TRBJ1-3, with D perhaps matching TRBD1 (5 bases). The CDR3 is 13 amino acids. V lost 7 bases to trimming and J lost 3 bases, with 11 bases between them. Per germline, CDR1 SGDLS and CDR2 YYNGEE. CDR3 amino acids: CASQQGSGNTIYF. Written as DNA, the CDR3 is TGTGCCAGCCAGCAGGGCAGTGGAAACACCATATATTTT.

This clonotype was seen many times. The CDR3 sequence: CASSQRGTMNTEAFF. The CDR3 DNA follows: TGTGCCAGCAGCCAAAGGGGGACGATGAACACTGAAGCTTTCTTT. The chain uses TRBV3-1 and TRBJ1-1; the D gene is possibly TRBD1 (6 bases). In germline, CDR1 is LGHDT, CDR2 YNNKEL (reference sequence). V gave up 2 bases and J gave up 0 bases, with 10 bases separating them. The CDR3 length is 15 residues.

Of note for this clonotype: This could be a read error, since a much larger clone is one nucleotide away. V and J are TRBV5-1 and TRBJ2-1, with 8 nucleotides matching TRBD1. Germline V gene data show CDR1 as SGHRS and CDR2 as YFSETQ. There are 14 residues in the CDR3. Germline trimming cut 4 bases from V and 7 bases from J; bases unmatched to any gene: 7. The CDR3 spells CASSMQGALNEQFF. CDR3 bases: TGCGCCAGCAGCATGCAGGGGGCGCTGAATGAGCAGTTCTTC.

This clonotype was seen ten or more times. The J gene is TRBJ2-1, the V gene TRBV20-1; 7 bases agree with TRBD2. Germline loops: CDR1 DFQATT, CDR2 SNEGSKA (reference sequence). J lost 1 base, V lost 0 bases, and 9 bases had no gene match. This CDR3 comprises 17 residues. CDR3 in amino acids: CSARDSSGGGSYNEQFF. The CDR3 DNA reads TGCAGTGCTAGAGATTCCTCGGGGGGTGGGTCCTACAATGAGCAGTTCTTC.

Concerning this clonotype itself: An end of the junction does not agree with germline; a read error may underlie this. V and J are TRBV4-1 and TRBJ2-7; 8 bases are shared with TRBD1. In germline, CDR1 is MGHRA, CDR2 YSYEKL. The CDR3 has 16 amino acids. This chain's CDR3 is CAGSFEPGQATYEQYF. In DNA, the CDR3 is TGCGCCGGCAGCTTCGAACCGGGACAGGCTACCTACGAGCAGTACTTC.

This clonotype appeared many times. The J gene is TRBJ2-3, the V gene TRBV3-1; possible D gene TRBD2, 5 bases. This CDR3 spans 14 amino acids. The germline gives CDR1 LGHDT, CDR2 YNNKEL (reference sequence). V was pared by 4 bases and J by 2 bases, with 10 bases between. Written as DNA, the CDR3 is TGTGCCAGCAGCCCCCGGACTCACACAGATACGCAGTATTTT. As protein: CASSPRTHTDTQYF.